Listed here is a single T cell receptor (beta chain). The entry originates in a study of response to subunit inactivated influenza vaccine. CDR1 SNHLY and CDR2 FYNNEI come from the germline V gene. The V gene lost 6 bases and the J gene lost 0 bases, with 9 bases spanning the gap. CDR3 length: 14 amino acids. TCRdb reprocessed the RT-PCR reads with MiXCR, giving one entry per CDR3 protein. The sample gives 170,000 or so distinct CDR3 sequences, approximately 11% of which show up once; under 40% is in the top ten. This chain links TRBV2 with TRBJ2-1; D is ambiguous. Sequencing used CD8+ T cells sorted from PBMCs, obtained less than 25 months after vaccination. The TCR comes from a man between 50 and 70 years old who received an inactivated influenza vaccine. CDR3 in amino acids: CASSIYSSYNEQFF. The CDR3 nucleotides are TGTGCCAGCAGCATCTATAGCTCCTACAATGAGCAGTTCTTC.